The sequence of this TCR beta chain was determined in a study of shared clonotypes between healthy human individuals. Study-wide results and limits: The study drew on few donors, limiting represented genetic and exposure-history diversity.

The CDR3 extends over 15 amino acids. Germline V gene lookup returns CDR1 SNHLY and CDR2 FYNNEI. V was pared by 0 bases and J by 1 base, with 7 bases between. As originally analysed: Junction-only sequences without quality scores came from ImmunoSEQ, so filtering differed. The method was immunoSEQ multiplex PCR; TCRdb's version includes in-frame clones alone and lacks a portion of them. V and J calls and clone size are those listed in that table; D and trimming were worked out from the DNA. The table includes hundreds of thousands of clones, around 73% detected once. All donors were Caucasian adults living in Nashville, Tennessee. Of note for this clone: Its matching antigen is unknown.

Sequences were obtained from memory CD4+ T cells sorted from blood. Subset reported: CD45RA-negative fraction. The gene calls are TRBV2 and TRBJ2-1; D not certain. The clonotype was recovered from a woman in her 30s in good health. CDR3 protein: CASSEALRSYNEQFF. The CDR3 nucleotides read TGTGCCAGCAGTGAAGCATTGAGGTCCTACAATGAGCAGTTCTTC.